This T cell receptor (beta chain) was identified in a study of T cells in tuberculosis. Assay: immunoSEQ multiplex PCR; the TCRdb copy retains only in-frame clones and omits some. In the table there are about 43,000 clones, about 94% of which are singletons. The CDR3 length is 14 residues. Germline CDR1 and CDR2: SGHTA and FQGNSA. Trimming at V came to 6 bases and at J to 14 bases, leaving 14 bases not matched to a gene. On this clone: Antigen specificity is unknown.

Latent tuberculosis screening used tuberculin skin test and IGRA at entry. Regarding the study as a whole: The TCR-beta difference was not significant; alpha differences partly reflected length. Classification accuracy was roughly 90% (AUROC 0.7 to 0.95) with the GMM-specific repertoire.

The TCR comes from a donor aged 10-29 years with latent tuberculosis or without tuberculosis infection. Some clones in this sample may be carry-over from other donors' samples. The sequenced sample was PBMCs. This chain joins TRBV7-2 and TRBJ2-5, with 11 bases matching TRBD2. CDR3 amino acids: CASSRAGLAEPFYF. CDR3 in DNA: TGTGCCAGCAGTCGAGCGGGACTAGCGGAACCTTTTTACTTC.